The 32 T cell receptor beta chains below all came from one sample that was sequenced in a study of blood T cell repertoires in COVID-19. Method: immunoSEQ multiplex PCR; TCRdb's copy keeps in-frame clones and lacks some. The sample gives roughly 150,000 clones, approximately 80% of which show up once; 11% is in the top ten. Sample: peripheral blood. The source is a man aged 55-75 years who had recovered from COVID-19.

A single count supports this clone. The genes are TRBV7-9 and TRBJ1-4; 7 positions match TRBD1. This CDR3 has 15 residues. V lost 5 bases and J lost 14; bases outside the gene matches: 17. CDR1 is SEHNR, CDR2 FQNEAQ, per germline (reference sequence). The CDR3 region is CASSADRVAGNYLFF. The CDR3 coding sequence is TGTGCCAGCAGCGCCGACAGGGTGGCCGGAAATTATCTGTTTTTT. The full variable domain, with the rest looked up from reference TRBV7-9 and TRBJ1-4, is DTGVSQNPRHKITKRGQNVTFRCDPISEHNRLYWYRQTLGQGPEFLTYFQNEAQLEKSRLLSDRFSAERPKGSFSTLEIQRTEQGDSAMYLCASSADRVAGNYLFFGSGTQLSVL.

The genes are TRBV5-5 and TRBJ2-7; weak D call: TRBD1 (5 bases). Germline CDR1 SGHKS, CDR2 YYEKEE (reference sequence). Trimming took 3 bases from V and 5 from J, leaving 15 bases between them. The CDR3 contains 14 residues. DNA for the CDR3: TGTGCCAGCAGCTCCAGGGCGGCGGAAAACGAGCAGTACTTC. Amino acid sequence: CASSSRAAENEQYF.

The rearrangement links TRBV29-1 to TRBJ2-3; TRBD1 agrees at 7 bases. This CDR3 comprises 13 residues. Germline V gene sequence: CDR1 SQVTM, CDR2 ANQGSEA. V was pared by 7 bases and J by 0 bases, with 4 bases of the junction left unmatched. CDR3 sequence reads: CSARGQSTDTQYF. The CDR3 DNA is TGCAGCGCCCGGGGACAGAGCACAGATACGCAGTATTTT.

The rearrangement joins TRBV5-1 to TRBJ2-1; 9 bases are shared with TRBD2. V shed 7 bases and J 7 bases; nucleotides not matched to a gene: 9. CDR3 length: 14 amino acids. The V gene's germline CDR1 is SGHRS and CDR2 YFSETQ. Written as DNA, the CDR3 is TGCGCCAGCTTACCGGGACTAGCTCGGAATGAGCAGTTCTTC. Protein sequence: CASLPGLARNEQFF.

This chain joins TRBV7-2 and TRBJ2-3; 11 bases line up with TRBD1. Germline trimming cut 4 bases from V and 7 bases from J; bases unmatched to any gene: 10. This CDR3 region has 16 residues. Germline assignment: CDR1 SGHTA and CDR2 FQGNSA. The CDR3 loop reads CASSSLDRGPPNTQYF. In DNA form, the CDR3 reads TGTGCCAGCAGCTCTTTGGACAGGGGGCCCCCGAATACGCAGTATTTT.

The rearrangement links TRBV5-1 to TRBJ1-1; D perhaps matches TRBD1 (6 bases). The germline CDR1 and CDR2 sequences are SGHRS and YFSETQ. CDR3 length: 15 amino acids. V lost 4 bases and J lost 2, with 15 bases in between. Here the CDR3 DNA reads TGCGCCAGCAGCACAACAACAGGGTCCAACACTGAAGCTTTCTTT. As protein: CASSTTTGSNTEAFF. The whole variable domain, filled in from reference TRBV5-1 and TRBJ1-1, reads KAGVTQTPRYLIKTRGQQVTLSCSPISGHRSVSWYQQTPGQGLQFLFEYFSETQRNKGNFPGRFSGRQFSNSRSEMNVSTLELGDSALYLCASSTTTGSNTEAFFGQGTRLTVV.

The chain recombines TRBV19 with TRBJ1-1, with D maybe TRBD1 (5 bases). This CDR3 contains 13 residues. Germline values: CDR1 LNHDA, CDR2 SQIVND (reference sequence). V was clipped by 1 base and J by 7 bases, with 10 bases between them. This CDR3 is CASSIAAGGEAFF. The CDR3 region has the DNA TGTGCCAGTAGTATAGCCGCGGGGGGTGAAGCTTTCTTT. Full variable domain (rest looked up from reference TRBV19 and TRBJ1-1): DGGITQSPKYLFRKEGQNVTLSCEQNLNHDAMYWYRQDPGQGLRLIYYSQIVNDFQKGDIAEGYSVSREKKESFPLTVTSAQKNPTAFYLCASSIAAGGEAFFGQGTRLTVV.

The chain joins TRBV5-5 to TRBJ1-1; 7 bases are shared with TRBD1. The CDR3 length is 15 residues. Germline lookup yields CDR1 SGHKS and CDR2 YYEKEE (reference sequence). The ends lost 0 bases at V and 3 bases at J; junction bases unmatched: 5. The DNA for the CDR3 is TGTGCCAGCAGCTTGGGTAGGGGGCTTTACACTGAAGCTTTCTTT. This sequence encodes CASSLGRGLYTEAFF.

J is TRBJ1-6 and V is TRBV20-1; D is unclear. The V gene's germline CDR1 is DFQATT and CDR2 SNEGSKA (reference sequence). The CDR3 sequence is 15 residues long. V lost 3 bases and J lost 6, with 15 bases in between. Written as DNA, the CDR3 is TGCAGTGCTAGTAGGGCAGGACTTGGTAATTCACCCCTCCACTTT. It codes for CSASRAGLGNSPLHF.

The chain uses TRBV5-1 and TRBJ2-5; D possibly corresponds to TRBD1 (5 bases). The length of the CDR3 is 14 residues. Between the trimmed V and J ends, which lost 0 bases and 1 base, there was a span of 7 bases. The germline V gene encodes CDR1 SGHRS and CDR2 YFSETQ. The CDR3 DNA follows: TGCGCCAGCAGCTTGGTTAGGGGCCAAGAGACCCAGTACTTC. It codes for CASSLVRGQETQYF.

The chain carries TRBV7-3 and TRBJ1-1, with 9 bases aligning to TRBD1. The CDR3 covers 16 residues. The V and J ends lost 0 bases and 1 base, in that order; junction bases with no gene match: 3. Germline V gene data show CDR1 as SGHTA and CDR2 as FQGTGA. CDR3 coding DNA: TGTGCCAGCAGCTTAACGTTGGGACAGGGGAACACTGAAGCTTTCTTT. Protein product: CASSLTLGQGNTEAFF.

CDR3 DNA: TGTGCCAGCAGCTTAGCCCCAGGGAGGACGGATGGCTACACCTTC. Translated, it gives CASSLAPGRTDGYTF. V is TRBV7-9 and J is TRBJ1-2; perhaps TRBD1 as D (5 bases). Germline V gene sequence: CDR1 SEHNR, CDR2 FQNEAQ (reference sequence). The CDR3 extends over 15 amino acids. Trimming left V 0 bases short and J 6 bases short, with 14 bases between.

The rearrangement uses TRBV19 and TRBJ1-1; 8 nucleotides align to TRBD1. With V trimmed by 10 bases and J by 7 bases, 14 bases remained unmatched. Germline assignment: CDR1 LNHDA and CDR2 SQIVND (reference sequence). This CDR3 is 14 amino acids long. The CDR3 sequence: CATSVDRELFEAFF. The CDR3 DNA is TGTGCCACCTCCGTGGACAGGGAACTATTTGAAGCTTTCTTT.

The chain combines TRBV30 with TRBJ1-4, with unresolved D. The V end was cut by 4 bases, the J end by 4 bases, with 16 bases between. Germline lookup yields CDR1 GTSNPN and CDR2 SVGIG (reference sequence). There are 15 residues in the CDR3. CDR3 protein: CAWTPTLTGNEKLFF. The CDR3 DNA reads as TGTGCCTGGACCCCGACCCTAACGGGTAATGAAAAACTGTTTTTT.

The rearrangement joins TRBV19 to TRBJ1-1; 9 bases line up with TRBD1. V lost 4 bases and J lost 4; bases outside the gene matches: 4. CDR3 size: 14 residues. The germline V gene has CDR1 LNHDA and CDR2 SQIVND (reference sequence). The CDR3 reads CASSKHRGPTEAFF. The CDR3 region has the DNA TGTGCCAGTAGTAAGCACAGGGGGCCCACTGAAGCTTTCTTT.

The chain uses TRBV9 and TRBJ2-1; D may be TRBD2 (6 bases). The CDR3 sequence is 14 residues long. Germline CDR1 and CDR2: SGDLS and YYNGEE. Trimming took 3 bases from V and 6 from J, leaving 13 bases between them. CDR3 bases: TGTGCCAGCAGCGCCACGACTAGTTTCAATGAGCAGTTCTTC. Its translation is CASSATTSFNEQFF.

The chain recombines TRBV19 with TRBJ2-1; TRBD2 aligns across 7 bases. CDR1 is LNHDA, CDR2 SQIVND, per germline (reference sequence). J was trimmed by 8 bases and V by 3 bases; bases with no gene match: 7. There are 14 residues in the CDR3. CDR3 residues: CASSITSRGDEQFF. The CDR3 DNA reads as TGTGCCAGTAGTATTACGTCTCGGGGGGATGAGCAGTTCTTC.

This chain links TRBV19 with TRBJ1-5; TRBD1 agrees at 10 bases. V was pared by 8 bases and J by 3 bases, with 10 bases of the junction left unmatched. Germline lookup yields CDR1 LNHDA and CDR2 SQIVND (reference sequence). This CDR3 has 16 amino acids. This chain's CDR3 is CASGGRGQGDNQPQHF. The CDR3 bases are TGTGCCAGTGGGGGCCGAGGACAGGGGGACAATCAGCCCCAGCATTTT.

This clone has more than one count but fewer than ten. The gene calls are TRBV3-1 (or the pseudogene TRBV3-2) and TRBJ1-2; D is unresolved. The V end was cut by 1 base, the J end by 7 bases, with 13 bases between. Germline CDR1 reads LGHDT; CDR2 reads YNNKEL (reference sequence). The CDR3 runs to 14 residues. The CDR3: CASSQGEGWSGYTF. For the CDR3, the DNA is TGTGCCAGCAGCCAAGGTGAGGGTTGGAGTGGCTACACCTTC.

The gene calls are TRBV7-6 and TRBJ1-5; possibly TRBD1 for D (5 bases). Looked up from germline, CDR1 is SGHVS and CDR2 is FNYEAQ. Trimming removed 4 bases from V and 7 bases from J, with 11 bases in between. The CDR3 runs to 13 residues. CDR3 in amino acids: CASSSQVRQPQHF. As DNA, the CDR3 is TGTGCCAGCAGCTCACAGGTACGGCAGCCCCAGCATTTT.

The chain recombines TRBV28 with TRBJ1-2, with D perhaps matching TRBD1 (6 bases). Germline CDR1 is MDHEN and CDR2 is SYDVKM. V was clipped by 7 bases and J by 8 bases, with 17 bases between them. This CDR3 is built from 13 residues. The DNA for the CDR3 is TGTGCCAGCACCTCGGGGGGGGCATTCGGCTACACCTTC. Encoded protein: CASTSGGAFGYTF.

This chain uses TRBV9 with TRBJ1-6, with D hard to call. The germline V gene encodes CDR1 SGDLS and CDR2 YYNGEE. Trimming shortened V by 2 bases and J by 8 bases, and 8 bases separated the two germline ends. The CDR3 length is 13 residues. The CDR3: CASSVAADSPLHF. The CDR3 region has the DNA TGTGCCAGCAGCGTTGCAGCGGATTCACCCCTCCACTTT.

The rearrangement uses TRBV7-9 and TRBJ2-2; D may be TRBD2 (5 bases). V gave up 1 base and J gave up 7 bases, with 13 bases separating them. Germline CDR1 reads SEHNR; CDR2 reads FQNEAQ (reference sequence). The CDR3 is 15 amino acids. The CDR3 coding sequence is TGTGCCAGCAGCTTAGGGTTCGGGAAGGACGGGGAGCTGTTTTTT. This codes for CASSLGFGKDGELFF. Variable domain in full (rest from reference TRBV7-9 and TRBJ2-2): DTGVSQNPRHKITKRGQNVTFRCDPISEHNRLYWYRQTLGQGPEFLTYFQNEAQLEKSRLLSDRFSAERPKGSFSTLEIQRTEQGDSAMYLCASSLGFGKDGELFFGEGSRLTVL.

The CDR3 DNA sequence: TGTGCCATCAGTCCGGGGACAGGGGGCGATGGCTACACCTTC. Its protein product is CAISPGTGGDGYTF. The genes are TRBV10-3 and TRBJ1-2; 12 positions match TRBD1. J gave up 6 bases and V 5 bases, and 4 bases lay outside the gene matches. The CDR3 covers 14 residues. Germline CDR1 is ENHRY and CDR2 is SYGVKD.

This clone was seen just once. J is TRBJ2-1 and V is TRBV6-7; 9 bases are shared with TRBD2. TRBV6-7 is an ORF, with its function uncertain. The CDR3 has 18 amino acids. J was trimmed by 2 bases and V by 5 bases; bases with no gene match: 13. The CDR3 region has the DNA TGTGCCAGCAGTAACGAAAAGCGGGAGGAGTGCCCCTACAATGAGCAGTTCTTC. It specifies CASSNEKREECPYNEQFF.

The chain joins TRBV7-2 to TRBJ1-1, with D perhaps matching TRBD1 (6 bases). CDR3 size: 14 residues. The V gene lost 4 bases and the J gene lost 5 bases, with 14 bases spanning the gap. Germline CDR1 SGHTA, CDR2 FQGNSA. This CDR3 is CASSYTGLGTEAFF. In DNA, the CDR3 is TGTGCCAGCAGCTACACAGGGCTGGGGACTGAAGCTTTCTTT.

This chain uses TRBV18 with TRBJ1-2, with 8 bases lining up with TRBD1. The V and J ends lost 3 bases and 8 bases, in that order; junction bases with no gene match: 17. The CDR3 is 17 amino acids. CDR1 is KGHSH, CDR2 LQKENI, per germline. The CDR3 coding sequence is TGTGCCAGCTCACCTCTTGCCGGGACAGGCCCGTTTCTAGGCTACACCTTC. It specifies CASSPLAGTGPFLGYTF.

V is TRBV4-3 and J is TRBJ2-5; D not resolved. The length of the CDR3 is 16 residues. CDR1 is LGHNA, CDR2 YSLEER, per germline. Between the trimmed V and J ends, which lost 0 bases and 1 base, there was a span of 12 bases. The CDR3 loop reads CASSQEVAGTQETQYF. The CDR3 DNA is TGCGCCAGCAGCCAAGAAGTGGCAGGCACCCAAGAGACCCAGTACTTC.

V and J are TRBV6-5 and TRBJ1-4, with 8 positions matching TRBD1. CDR3 size: 15 residues. Losses at the gene ends were 3 bases for V and 10 bases for J; bases not matched to a gene: 10. Germline V gives CDR1 MNHEY, CDR2 SVGAGI. The CDR3 protein is CASSYSDRGLAKLFF. CDR3 nucleotide sequence: TGTGCCAGCAGTTATTCCGACAGGGGACTCGCAAAACTGTTTTTT.

This clone is a singleton in its sample. The CDR3 coding sequence is TGTGCCAGCACCACCAGTGGTGGCGAGCAGTACTTC. Translated, it gives CASTTSGGEQYF. V gene TRBV28 combines with J gene TRBJ2-7, with no clear D. The V end was cut by 7 bases, the J end by 6 bases, with 13 bases between. Germline V gives CDR1 MDHEN, CDR2 SYDVKM. This CDR3 is 12 amino acids long. Full variable domain (missing parts from reference TRBV28 and TRBJ2-7): DVKVTQSSRYLVKRTGEKVFLECVQDMDHENMFWYRQDPGLGLRLIYFSYDVKMKEKGDIPEGYSVSREKKERFSLILESASTNQTSMYLCASTTSGGEQYFGPGTRLTVT.

The chain recombines TRBV15 with TRBJ2-7; 9 positions agree with TRBD1. This CDR3 is built from 14 residues. Germline V CDR1 and CDR2: LNHNV, YYDKDF (reference sequence). V shed 6 bases and J 4 bases; nucleotides not matched to a gene: 7. CDR3 in amino acids: CATSRTGELYEQYF. The CDR3 DNA reads TGTGCCACCAGTAGGACAGGGGAACTATACGAGCAGTACTTC.

V and J are TRBV4-3 and TRBJ2-1; weak D call: TRBD1 (6 bases). V was shortened by 5 bases and J by 2 bases, with 13 bases between the two germline ends. Germline CDR1 reads LGHNA; CDR2 reads YSLEER. This CDR3 region has 15 residues. The CDR3 DNA is TGCGCCAGCAGCTCCGACAGGTGGGCCTACAATGAGCAGTTCTTC. It is translated as CASSSDRWAYNEQFF.